In its sample, the clone carrying this TCR beta chain was seen many times. Its target is not known. The data derive from a study of regulatory T cells in long-lasting Graves disease. Study outcomes and limitations: It was possible that the small sample size reduced accuracy.

Germline V gene lookup returns CDR1 DFQATT and CDR2 SNEGSKA (reference sequence). V dropped 4 bases and J dropped 4 bases, with 10 bases sitting between them. This CDR3 spans 12 amino acids. TCR beta libraries were built with iRepertoire HTBI primers and Arm-PCR of CDR3 regions. TCRdb re-derived calls from the multiplex PCR reads in MiXCR, one entry per CDR3 protein. The sample carries 600,000 to 650,000 distinct CDR3 sequences, roughly 15% recorded once. Time point defined: newly diagnosed GD, antithyroid drugs for less than 3 months. Scientists built the TCR library using RNA that was extracted from PBMCs. EDTA tubes held roughly 9 milliliters of peripheral blood from each patient. Separately, the same data were catalogued under a study of T cells in Graves' hyperthyroidism and ophthalmopathy. In that study: A set of HTBI primers served as the primers for a first-round RT-PCR of the TCR CDR3. Most thyroid clonotypes expanded above 0.001 were also detected in blood.

The specimen comprised peripheral blood mononuclear cells (PBMCs), sampled at new diagnosis, from a patient treated with antithyroid drugs. V usage is TRBV20-1 and J usage is TRBJ1-2, with a tentative D call TRBD1 (6 bases). The sequence was obtained from a woman aged 25 to 39 with Graves disease. The CDR3 bases are TGCAGTGCTAAGACAGGCGTCTATGGCTACACCTTC. Amino acids: CSAKTGVYGYTF.